The clone carrying this T cell receptor (beta chain) was picked up a small number of times. The antigen is not known. In building TCR beta libraries, iRepertoire HTBI primers were used together with Arm-PCR of CDR3 regions. Original methodology: Across all samples, under 65 TRBV segments and 15 or so TRBJ segments were identified. TCRdb recomputed calls from the multiplex PCR reads with MiXCR, one row per CDR3 protein. The V and J calls and clone size are TCRdb's, not the authors'. The table lists about 470,000 distinct CDR3 sequences, around 20% of them singletons, with about 7.8% in the top ten. The germline V gene encodes CDR1 SGHTA and CDR2 FQGTGA. The CDR3 runs to 11 residues. Trimming pared 5 bases from V and 5 bases from J, leaving 4 bases between. This record comes from a study of regulatory T cells in long-lasting Graves disease. On the study more broadly: By definition, persistent Graves' disease involved antithyroid drugs for over 5 years alongside positive TSH receptor antibodies. Study observations and caveats: Those with persistent Graves' had less TCR diversity than newly diagnosed patients. Persistent disease preferred TRBV28, TRBJ1-2 and TRBJ2-5.

Noted time point: persistent/refractory GD, antithyroid drugs over 5 years with positive TRAb. From RNA extracted from PBMCs, the TCR library was made. The V and J genes are TRBV7-3 and TRBJ1-5; D is uncertain. This clonotype originated in a female donor with Graves disease. The material sequenced was peripheral blood mononuclear cells (PBMCs), taken when the disease was refractory, from a patient treated with antithyroid drugs. CDR3 amino acids: CASSPDQPQHF. In nucleotides, the CDR3 is TGTGCCAGCAGCCCCGATCAGCCCCAGCATTTT. The full variable domain, its missing parts supplied by reference TRBV7-3 and TRBJ1-5, is GAGVSQTPSNKVTEKGKYVELRCDPISGHTALYWYRQSLGQGPEFLIYFQGTGAADDSGLPNDRFFAVRPEGSVSTLKIQRTERGDSAVYLCASSPDQPQHFGDGTRLSIL.